This entry concerns a single T cell receptor beta chain. V was clipped by 3 bases and J by 7 bases; unmatched bases: 6. This CDR3 is built from 16 residues. The V gene's germline CDR1 is SGHNT and CDR2 YYREEE (reference sequence). This table comes from immunoSEQ multiplex PCR, and its TCRdb copy is limited to in-frame clones, with some not included. Of some 50,000 clones in the sample, about 90% were seen once. The sample belongs to a study of blood T cell repertoires in COVID-19. The receptor comes from a human donor in a cohort sampled during active COVID-19. The gene calls are TRBV5-4 and TRBJ2-2, with TRBD2 matching over 13 bases. What was sequenced was peripheral blood. DNA of the CDR3: TGTGCCAGCAGCTCTGGACTAGCGGGAGTGGGCGGGGAGCTGTTTTTT. As protein: CASSSGLAGVGGELFF. Full variable domain (missing parts from reference TRBV5-4 and TRBJ2-2): ETGVTQSPTHLIKTRGQQVTLRCSSQSGHNTVSWYQQALGQGPQFIFQYYREEENGRGNFPPRFSGLQFPNYSSELNVNALELDDSALYLCASSSGLAGVGGELFFGEGSRLTVL.